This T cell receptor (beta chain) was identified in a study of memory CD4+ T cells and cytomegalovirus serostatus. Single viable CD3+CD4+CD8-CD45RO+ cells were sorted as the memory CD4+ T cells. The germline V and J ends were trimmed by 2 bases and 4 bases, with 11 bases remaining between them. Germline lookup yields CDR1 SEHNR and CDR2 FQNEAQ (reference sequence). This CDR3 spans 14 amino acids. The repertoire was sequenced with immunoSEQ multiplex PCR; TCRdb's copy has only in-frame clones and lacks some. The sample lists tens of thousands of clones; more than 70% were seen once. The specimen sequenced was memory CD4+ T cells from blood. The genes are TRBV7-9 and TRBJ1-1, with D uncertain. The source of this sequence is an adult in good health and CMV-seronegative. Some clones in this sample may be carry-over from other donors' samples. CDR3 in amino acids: CASSLQWAGTEAFF. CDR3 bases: TGTGCCAGCAGCTTACAGTGGGCAGGCACTGAAGCTTTCTTT.